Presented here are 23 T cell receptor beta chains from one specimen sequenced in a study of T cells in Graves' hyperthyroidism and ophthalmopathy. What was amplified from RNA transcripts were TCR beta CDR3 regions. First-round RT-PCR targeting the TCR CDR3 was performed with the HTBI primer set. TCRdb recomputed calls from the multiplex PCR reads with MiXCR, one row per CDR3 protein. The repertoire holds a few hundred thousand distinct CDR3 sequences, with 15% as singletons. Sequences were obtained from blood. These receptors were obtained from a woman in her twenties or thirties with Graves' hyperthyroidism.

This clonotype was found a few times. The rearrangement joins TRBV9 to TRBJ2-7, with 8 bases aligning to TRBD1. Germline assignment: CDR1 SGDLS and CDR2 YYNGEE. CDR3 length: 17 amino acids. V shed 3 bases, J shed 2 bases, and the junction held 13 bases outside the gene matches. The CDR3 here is CASSANQRTGFAYEQYF. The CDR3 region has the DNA TGTGCCAGCAGCGCAAACCAACGGACAGGGTTCGCCTACGAGCAGTACTTC.

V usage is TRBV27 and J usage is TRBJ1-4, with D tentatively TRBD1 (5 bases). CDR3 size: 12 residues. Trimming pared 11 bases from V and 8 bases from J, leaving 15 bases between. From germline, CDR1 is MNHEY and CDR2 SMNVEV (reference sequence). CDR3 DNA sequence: TGTGCCCCTACCCGCGGGACGGAAAAACTGTTTTTT. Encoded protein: CAPTRGTEKLFF. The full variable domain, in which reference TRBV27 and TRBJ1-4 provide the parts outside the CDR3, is EAQVTQNPRYLITVTGKKLTVTCSQNMNHEYMSWYRQDPGLGLRQIYYSMNVEVTDKGDVPEGYKVSRKEKRNFPLILESPSPNQTSLYFCAPTRGTEKLFFGSGTQLSVL.

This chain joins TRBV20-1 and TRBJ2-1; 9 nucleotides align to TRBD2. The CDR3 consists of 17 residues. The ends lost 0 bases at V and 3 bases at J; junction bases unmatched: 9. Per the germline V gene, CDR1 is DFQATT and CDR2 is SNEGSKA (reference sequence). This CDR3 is CSARDRASGVHYNEQFF. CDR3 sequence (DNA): TGCAGTGCTAGAGATCGCGCTAGCGGGGTTCACTACAATGAGCAGTTCTTC.

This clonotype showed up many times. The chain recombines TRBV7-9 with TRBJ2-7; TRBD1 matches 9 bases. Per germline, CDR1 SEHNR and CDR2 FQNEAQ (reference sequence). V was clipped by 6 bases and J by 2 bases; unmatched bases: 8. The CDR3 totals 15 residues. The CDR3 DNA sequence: TGTGCCAGCAGGGAAACAGGGGGCCCCACCTACGAGCAGTACTTC. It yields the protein CASRETGGPTYEQYF.

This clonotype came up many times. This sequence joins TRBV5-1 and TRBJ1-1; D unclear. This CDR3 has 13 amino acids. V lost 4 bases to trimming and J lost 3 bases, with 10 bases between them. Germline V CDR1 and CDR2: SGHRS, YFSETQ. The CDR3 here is CASSRTEDTEAFF. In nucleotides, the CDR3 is TGCGCCAGCAGCAGGACGGAGGACACTGAAGCTTTCTTT.

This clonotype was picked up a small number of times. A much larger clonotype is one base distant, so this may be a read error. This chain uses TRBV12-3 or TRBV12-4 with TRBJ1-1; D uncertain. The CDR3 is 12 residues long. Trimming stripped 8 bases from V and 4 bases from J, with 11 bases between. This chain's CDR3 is CASRNRITEAFF. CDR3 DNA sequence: TGTGCCAGCCGAAATCGGATCACTGAAGCTTTCTTT.

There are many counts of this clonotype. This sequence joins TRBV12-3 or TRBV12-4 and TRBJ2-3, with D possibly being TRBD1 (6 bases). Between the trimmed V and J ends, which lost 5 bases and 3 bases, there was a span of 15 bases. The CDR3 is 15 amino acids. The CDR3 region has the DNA TGTGCCAGCAGTGTCCAGGGGTTTATAACAGATACGCAGTATTTT. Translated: CASSVQGFITDTQYF.

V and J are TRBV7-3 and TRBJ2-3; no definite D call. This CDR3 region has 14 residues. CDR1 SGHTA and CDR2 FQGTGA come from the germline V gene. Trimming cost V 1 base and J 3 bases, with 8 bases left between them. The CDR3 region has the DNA TGTGCCAGCAGCTTAATTGCCCGGACAGATACGCAGTATTTT. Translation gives CASSLIARTDTQYF. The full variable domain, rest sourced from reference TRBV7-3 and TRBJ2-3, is GAGVSQTPSNKVTEKGKYVELRCDPISGHTALYWYRQSLGQGPEFLIYFQGTGAADDSGLPNDRFFAVRPEGSVSTLKIQRTERGDSAVYLCASSLIARTDTQYFGPGTRLTVL.

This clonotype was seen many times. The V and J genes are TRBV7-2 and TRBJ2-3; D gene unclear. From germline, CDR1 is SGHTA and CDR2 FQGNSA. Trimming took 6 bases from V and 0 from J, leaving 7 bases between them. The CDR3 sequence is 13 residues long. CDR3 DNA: TGTGCCAGCAGTCAAGGGAGCACAGATACGCAGTATTTT. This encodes CASSQGSTDTQYF. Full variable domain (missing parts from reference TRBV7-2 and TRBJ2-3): GAGVSQSPSNKVTEKGKDVELRCDPISGHTALYWYRQSLGQGLEFLIYFQGNSAPDKSGLPSDRFSAERTGGSVSTLTIQRTQQEDSAVYLCASSQGSTDTQYFGPGTRLTVL.

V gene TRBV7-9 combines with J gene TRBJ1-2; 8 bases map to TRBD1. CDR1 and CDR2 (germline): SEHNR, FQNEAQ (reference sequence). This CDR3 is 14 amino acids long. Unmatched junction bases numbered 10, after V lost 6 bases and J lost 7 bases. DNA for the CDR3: TGTGCCAGCAGTCCCGAGGCAGGGGGCGGTGGCTACACCTTC. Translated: CASSPEAGGGGYTF. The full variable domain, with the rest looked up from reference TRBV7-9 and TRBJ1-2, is DTGVSQNPRHKITKRGQNVTFRCDPISEHNRLYWYRQTLGQGPEFLTYFQNEAQLEKSRLLSDRFSAERPKGSFSTLEIQRTEQGDSAMYLCASSPEAGGGGYTFGSGTRLTVV.

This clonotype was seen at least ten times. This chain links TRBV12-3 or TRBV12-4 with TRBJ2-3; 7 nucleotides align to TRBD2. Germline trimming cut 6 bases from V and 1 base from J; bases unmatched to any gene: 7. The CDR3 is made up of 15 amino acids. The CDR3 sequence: CASSFAGVGTDTQYF. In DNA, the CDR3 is TGTGCCAGCAGCTTCGCGGGAGTGGGCACAGATACGCAGTATTTT.

In DNA form, the CDR3 reads TGCAGTGCTAACGCAGGGGATACTGGCTACACCTTC. Its protein product is CSANAGDTGYTF. V usage is TRBV20-1 and J usage is TRBJ1-2; D may be TRBD1 (6 bases). This CDR3 comprises 12 residues. V was cut by 4 bases and J by 7 bases, with 13 bases left in between. CDR1 and CDR2 (germline): DFQATT, SNEGSKA (reference sequence).

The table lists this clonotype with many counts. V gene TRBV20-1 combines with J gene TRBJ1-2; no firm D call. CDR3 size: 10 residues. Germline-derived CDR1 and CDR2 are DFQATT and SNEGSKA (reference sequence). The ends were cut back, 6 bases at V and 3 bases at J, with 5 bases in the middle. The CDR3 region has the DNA TGCAGTGCAGGAGACTATGGCTACACCTTC. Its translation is CSAGDYGYTF.

The CDR3 DNA reads as TGTGCCACCAGTGATAGGGGCGCAAACTATGGCTACACCTTC. Translation: CATSDRGANYGYTF. This sequence joins TRBV24-1 and TRBJ1-2; weak D call: TRBD1 (5 bases). V was trimmed by 3 bases and J by 2 bases, leaving 9 bases between them. CDR3 length: 14 residues. Germline V gives CDR1 KGHDR, CDR2 SFDVKD.

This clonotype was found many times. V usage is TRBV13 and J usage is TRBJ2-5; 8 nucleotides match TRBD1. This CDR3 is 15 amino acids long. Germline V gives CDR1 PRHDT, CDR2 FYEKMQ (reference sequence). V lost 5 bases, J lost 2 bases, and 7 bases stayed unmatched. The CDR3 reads CASSPRQGRQETQYF. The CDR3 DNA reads TGTGCCAGCAGCCCACGACAGGGGAGGCAAGAGACCCAGTACTTC.

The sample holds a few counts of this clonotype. For the CDR3, the DNA is TGTGCCAGCAGTCCTGGACAGCCTGGAAACACCATATATTTT. This codes for CASSPGQPGNTIYF. The chain carries TRBV28 and TRBJ1-3, with D tentatively TRBD1 (6 bases). Deletions cut 5 bases from V and 2 bases from J, with 10 bases between. This CDR3 region has 14 residues. Germline CDR1 MDHEN, CDR2 SYDVKM.

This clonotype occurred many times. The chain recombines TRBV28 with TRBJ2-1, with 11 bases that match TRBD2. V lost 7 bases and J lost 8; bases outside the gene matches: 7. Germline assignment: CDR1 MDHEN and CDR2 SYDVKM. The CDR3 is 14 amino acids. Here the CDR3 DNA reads TGTGCCAGCACAACTAGCGGGAGTATCCATGAGCAGTTCTTC. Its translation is CASTTSGSIHEQFF.

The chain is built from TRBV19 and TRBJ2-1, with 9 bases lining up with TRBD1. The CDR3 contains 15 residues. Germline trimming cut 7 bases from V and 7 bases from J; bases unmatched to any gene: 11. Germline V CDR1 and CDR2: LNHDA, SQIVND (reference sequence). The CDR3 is CASTRGTGMYNEQFF. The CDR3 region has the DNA TGTGCCAGTACCCGCGGGACAGGGATGTATAATGAGCAGTTCTTC.

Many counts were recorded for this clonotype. The CDR3 sequence: CASSPPGRAYGYTF. The CDR3 DNA reads as TGTGCCAGCAGTCCACCCGGTCGAGCTTATGGCTACACCTTC. The chain joins TRBV11-2 to TRBJ1-2, with D unresolved. The CDR3 loop spans 14 amino acids. V dropped 6 bases and J dropped 5 bases, with 16 bases sitting between them. Germline CDR1 reads SGHAT; CDR2 reads FQNNGV.

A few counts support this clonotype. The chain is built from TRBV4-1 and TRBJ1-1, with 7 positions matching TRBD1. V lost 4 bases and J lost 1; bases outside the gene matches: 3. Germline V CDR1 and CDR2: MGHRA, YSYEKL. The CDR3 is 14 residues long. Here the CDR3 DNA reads TGCGCCAGCAGCCGACGACAGGGGAACACTGAAGCTTTCTTT. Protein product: CASSRRQGNTEAFF.

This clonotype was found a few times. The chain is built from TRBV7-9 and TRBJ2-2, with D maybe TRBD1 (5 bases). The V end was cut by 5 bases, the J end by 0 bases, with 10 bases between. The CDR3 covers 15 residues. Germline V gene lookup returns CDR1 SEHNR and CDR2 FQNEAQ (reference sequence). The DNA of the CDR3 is TGTGCCAGCAGCAAGACAGAACCGAACACCGGGGAGCTGTTTTTT. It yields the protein CASSKTEPNTGELFF.

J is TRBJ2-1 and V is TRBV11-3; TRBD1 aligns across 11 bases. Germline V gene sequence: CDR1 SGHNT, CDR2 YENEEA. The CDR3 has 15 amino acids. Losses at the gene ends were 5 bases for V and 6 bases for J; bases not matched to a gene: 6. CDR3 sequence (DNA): TGTGCCAGCAGCCACGGACAGGGGGCCTTCAATGAGCAGTTCTTC. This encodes CASSHGQGAFNEQFF.

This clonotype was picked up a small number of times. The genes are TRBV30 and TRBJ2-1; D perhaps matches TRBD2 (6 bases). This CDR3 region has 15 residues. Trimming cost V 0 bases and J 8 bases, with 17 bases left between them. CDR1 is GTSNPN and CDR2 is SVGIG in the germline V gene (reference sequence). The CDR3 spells CAWSVLARGTDEQFF. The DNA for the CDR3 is TGTGCCTGGAGTGTACTAGCCCGAGGGACTGATGAGCAGTTCTTC.